This TCR beta chain was recorded in a study of cytomegalovirus exposure and HLA in healthy donors. Study-level information: The 120 validation repertoires, a later analysis reported, used the same platform as the roughly 700 repertoires from the first cohort.

A remark on this clone: Its antigen is not identified.

Study findings and constraints: Among TCR beta chains, those listed as cytomegalovirus-associated numbered around 180. There were some public TCRs occurring in many donors, but most TCR sequences were rare.

Assay used: immunoSEQ multiplex PCR; TCRdb lists only in-frame clones, some missing. Among fewer than 250,000 clones listed, 87% were seen once. CDR1 MGHRA and CDR2 YSYEKL come from the germline V gene. V gave up 1 base and J gave up 7 bases, with 10 bases separating them. CDR3 length: 13 amino acids. Sequencing was performed on PBMCs. The receptor comes from a woman aged 18 to 35 in good health and CMV-seropositive. The chain recombines TRBV4-1 with TRBJ2-5, with D perhaps matching TRBD2 (5 bases). The CDR3 DNA is TGCGCCAGCAGCCAAGTGGGAGTTGGGACCCAGTACTTC. This codes for CASSQVGVGTQYF.